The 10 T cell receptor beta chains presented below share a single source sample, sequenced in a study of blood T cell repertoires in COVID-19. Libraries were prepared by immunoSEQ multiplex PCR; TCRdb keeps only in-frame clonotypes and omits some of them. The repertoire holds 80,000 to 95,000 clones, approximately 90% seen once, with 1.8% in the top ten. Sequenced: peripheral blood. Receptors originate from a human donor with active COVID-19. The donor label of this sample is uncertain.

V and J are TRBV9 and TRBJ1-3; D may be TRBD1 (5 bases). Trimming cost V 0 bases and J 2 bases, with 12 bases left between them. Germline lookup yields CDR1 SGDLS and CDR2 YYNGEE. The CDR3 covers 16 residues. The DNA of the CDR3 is TGTGCCAGCAGCGTAGGCGGCAGGGCCGCTGGAAACACCATATATTTT. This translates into CASSVGGRAAGNTIYF.

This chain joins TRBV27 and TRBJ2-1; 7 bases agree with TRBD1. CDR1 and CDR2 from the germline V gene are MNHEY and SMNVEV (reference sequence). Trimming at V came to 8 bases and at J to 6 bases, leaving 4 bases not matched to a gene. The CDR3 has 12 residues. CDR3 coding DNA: TGTGCCAGCCGGACAGGAATCAATGAGCAGTTCTTC. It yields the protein CASRTGINEQFF.

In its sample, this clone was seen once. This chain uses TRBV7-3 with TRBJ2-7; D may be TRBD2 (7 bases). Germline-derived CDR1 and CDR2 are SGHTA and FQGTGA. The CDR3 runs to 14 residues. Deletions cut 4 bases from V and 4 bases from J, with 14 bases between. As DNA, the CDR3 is TGTGCCAGCAGCTGGACTGGGGGGGCTTACGAGCAGTACTTC. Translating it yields CASSWTGGAYEQYF.

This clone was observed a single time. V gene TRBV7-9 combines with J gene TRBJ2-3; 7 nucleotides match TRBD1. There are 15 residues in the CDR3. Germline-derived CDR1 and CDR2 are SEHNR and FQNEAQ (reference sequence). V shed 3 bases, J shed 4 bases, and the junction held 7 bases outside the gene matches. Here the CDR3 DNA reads TGTGCCAGCAGCTTCGGGACAGTTCTTCCAGATACGCAGTATTTT. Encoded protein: CASSFGTVLPDTQYF.

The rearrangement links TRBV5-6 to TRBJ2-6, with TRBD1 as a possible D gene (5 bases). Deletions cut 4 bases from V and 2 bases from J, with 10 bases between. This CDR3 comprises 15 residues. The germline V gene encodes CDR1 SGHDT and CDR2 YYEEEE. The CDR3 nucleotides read TGTGCCAGCAGCGATAGGGGCGCTGGGGCCAACGTCCTGACTTTC. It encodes CASSDRGAGANVLTF. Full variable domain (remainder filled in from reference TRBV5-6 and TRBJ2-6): DAGVTQSPTHLIKTRGQQVTLRCSPKSGHDTVSWYQQALGQGPQFIFQYYEEEERQRGNFPDRFSGHQFPNYSSELNVNALLLGDSALYLCASSDRGAGANVLTFGAGSRLTVL.

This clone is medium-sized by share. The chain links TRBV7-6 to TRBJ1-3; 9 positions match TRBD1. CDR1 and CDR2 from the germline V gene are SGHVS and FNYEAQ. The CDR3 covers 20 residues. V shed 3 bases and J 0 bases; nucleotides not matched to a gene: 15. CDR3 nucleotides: TGTGCCAGCAGCTTTCTTTCCAGGACAGGGGCCAGGGACTCTGGAAACACCATATATTTT. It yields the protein CASSFLSRTGARDSGNTIYF.

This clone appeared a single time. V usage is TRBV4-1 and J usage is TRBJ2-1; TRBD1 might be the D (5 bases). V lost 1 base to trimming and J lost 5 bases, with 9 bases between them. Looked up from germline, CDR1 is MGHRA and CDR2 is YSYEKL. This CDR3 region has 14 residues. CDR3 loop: CASSQVQGDNEQFF. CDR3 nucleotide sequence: TGCGCCAGCAGCCAAGTTCAAGGGGACAATGAGCAGTTCTTC.

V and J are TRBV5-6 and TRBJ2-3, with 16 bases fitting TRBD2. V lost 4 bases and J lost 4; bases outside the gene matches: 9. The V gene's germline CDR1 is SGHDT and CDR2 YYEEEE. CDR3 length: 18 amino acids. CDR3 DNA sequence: TGTGCCAGCAGCCGGGGACTAGCGGGGGGGCCTTTCTCAGATACGCAGTATTTT. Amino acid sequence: CASSRGLAGGPFSDTQYF.

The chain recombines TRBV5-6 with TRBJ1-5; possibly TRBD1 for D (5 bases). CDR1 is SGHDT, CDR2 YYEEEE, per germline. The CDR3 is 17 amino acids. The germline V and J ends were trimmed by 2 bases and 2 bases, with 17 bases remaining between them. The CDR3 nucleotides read TGTGCCAGCAGCTTTACCTCCGGGGGGGATGGCAATCAGCCCCAGCATTTT. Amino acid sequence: CASSFTSGGDGNQPQHF.

The chain's CDR3 is CSAGGFMNTEAFF. The CDR3 bases are TGCAGCGCCGGAGGATTCATGAACACTGAAGCTTTCTTT. The chain joins TRBV29-1 to TRBJ1-1, with D hard to call. V was cut by 7 bases and J by 0 bases, with 12 bases left in between. The CDR3 is 13 amino acids. Per germline, CDR1 SQVTM and CDR2 ANQGSEA.